A single sample is the source of the 21 T cell receptor beta chains below, sequenced in a study of post-analysis software for immune sequencing data. Prepared TCR beta cDNA libraries contained unique molecular identifiers. TCRdb used MiXCR to reprocess the PCR reads, holding one entry per CDR3 protein. Of roughly 600,000 distinct CDR3 sequences in the sample, about 44% were seen once. Their cognate antigens are unknown. Overall study results and limits: About 5 TRBV segments appeared more often in patients than in controls, and TRBV5-6, TRBV5-1 and TRBV20-1 were among these.

Sequences were obtained from blood. The receptors shown here come from a girl aged 10-17 years with multiple sclerosis.

J is TRBJ2-1 and V is TRBV5-1, with D possibly matching TRBD1 (6 bases). The V end was cut by 4 bases, the J end by 6 bases, with 17 bases between. The germline CDR1 and CDR2 sequences are SGHRS and YFSETQ. The length of the CDR3 is 15 residues. CDR3 nucleotide sequence: TGCGCCAGCAGCCCAGGACAGCCCCTCGGCAATGAGCAGTTCTTC. Translation gives CASSPGQPLGNEQFF.

The chain has TRBV19 and TRBJ1-1, with a weak D call TRBD1 (6 bases). The CDR3 length is 13 residues. Per the germline V gene, CDR1 is LNHDA and CDR2 is SQIVND (reference sequence). Trimming cost V 5 bases and J 4 bases, with 11 bases left between them. CDR3 sequence reads: CASSGYRVTEAFF. CDR3 DNA sequence: TGTGCCAGTAGTGGCTACAGGGTCACTGAAGCTTTCTTT.

This clonotype was seen a handful of times. The chain couples TRBV11-2 to TRBJ2-1, with D perhaps TRBD2 (6 bases). Trimming shortened V by 2 bases and J by 8 bases, and 16 bases separated the two germline ends. CDR3 length equals 15 residues. CDR1 SGHAT and CDR2 FQNNGV come from the germline V gene. For the CDR3, the DNA is TGTGCCAGCAGCTTACTAGCGAGTCATATCGATGAGCAGTTCTTC. It translates to CASSLLASHIDEQFF.

This clonotype came up a few times. This chain connects TRBV5-1 to TRBJ1-5; no firm D call. Germline values: CDR1 SGHRS, CDR2 YFSETQ. This CDR3 is built from 15 residues. V shed 0 bases and J shed 0 bases, with 7 bases lying between them. The CDR3 spells CASSLAGNSNQPQHF. The CDR3, as DNA: TGCGCCAGCAGCTTGGCGGGCAATAGCAATCAGCCCCAGCATTTT.

This clonotype was seen a few times. The gene calls are TRBV29-1 and TRBJ2-5; TRBD1 aligns across 7 bases. V was clipped by 7 bases and J by 1 base; unmatched bases: 6. CDR1 is SQVTM and CDR2 is ANQGSEA in the germline V gene. The CDR3 is 13 residues long. The DNA for the CDR3 is TGCAGCGCCGAGGACAGGTCCCAAGAGACCCAGTACTTC. It yields the protein CSAEDRSQETQYF.

The V and J genes are TRBV29-1 and TRBJ2-3, with a possible D match to TRBD2 (6 bases). Trimming cost V 7 bases and J 2 bases, with 16 bases left between them. CDR3 size: 14 residues. Germline values: CDR1 SQVTM, CDR2 ANQGSEA. The CDR3 bases are TGCAGCGATACGACTAGTCCCCACACAGATACGCAGTATTTT. Translation: CSDTTSPHTDTQYF.

This clonotype has more than one count but fewer than ten. V usage is TRBV7-2 and J usage is TRBJ1-1, with TRBD1 matching over 9 bases. This CDR3 spans 14 amino acids. V dropped 5 bases and J dropped 4; count of bases not matched to a gene: 5. Per germline, CDR1 SGHTA and CDR2 FQGNSA. The CDR3 coding sequence is TGTGCCAGCAGCAGCAGACAGGGGGGCACTGAAGCTTTCTTT. Residues: CASSSRQGGTEAFF. The full variable domain, rest sourced from reference TRBV7-2 and TRBJ1-1, is GAGVSQSPSNKVTEKGKDVELRCDPISGHTALYWYRQSLGQGLEFLIYFQGNSAPDKSGLPSDRFSAERTGGSVSTLTIQRTQQEDSAVYLCASSSRQGGTEAFFGQGTRLTVV.

V usage is TRBV2 and J usage is TRBJ2-1; the D is unclear. The CDR3 is 12 residues long. The V end was cut by 7 bases, the J end by 8 bases, with 12 bases between. CDR1 is SNHLY, CDR2 FYNNEI, per germline. The CDR3 DNA reads TGTGCCAGCACGCAAGAATACCATGAGCAGTTCTTC. Its translation: CASTQEYHEQFF.

There are a few counts of this clonotype. At one boundary the junction diverges from the germline segment, which might be a read error. The chain uses TRBV3-1 and TRBJ2-5, with a possible D match to TRBD2 (6 bases). Germline V gene lookup returns CDR1 LGHDT and CDR2 YNNKEL (reference sequence). The length of the CDR3 is 14 residues. The CDR3 reads CASSQELEGYQQYF. CDR3 in DNA: TGTGCTAGCAGCCAAGAGCTGGAGGGATATCAGCAGTACTTC.

This clonotype was seen only a few times. This chain uses TRBV7-7 with TRBJ2-2, with TRBD1 matching 12 bases. The length of the CDR3 is 16 residues. J lost 2 bases, V lost 4 bases, and 2 bases had no gene match. The germline CDR1 and CDR2 sequences are SSHAT and FNYEAQ (reference sequence). The CDR3 DNA sequence: TGTGCCAGCAGCTCGGGACAGGGGGCTAACACCGGGGAGCTGTTTTTT. It translates to CASSSGQGANTGELFF.

The rearrangement links TRBV10-3 to TRBJ1-5; D uncertain. This CDR3 region has 15 residues. Trimming took off 11 bases at V and 6 bases at J, with 23 bases between the two ends. Germline loops: CDR1 ENHRY, CDR2 SYGVKD. The CDR3 nucleotides are TGTGCCCCCGGGGTTCTGCTTTCCGGGTGTCAGCCCCAGCATTTT. It translates to CAPGVLLSGCQPQHF.

This clonotype was seen more than once but under ten times. J is TRBJ2-1 and V is TRBV12-3 or TRBV12-4; no clear D gene. V gave up 2 bases and J gave up 8 bases, with 13 bases separating them. This CDR3 is 14 amino acids long. CDR3 amino acids: CASSLIIGPYEQFF. The CDR3 DNA follows: TGTGCCAGCAGTTTAATCATAGGACCCTATGAGCAGTTCTTC.

The V call is TRBV7-3, the J call TRBJ2-2; tentatively, D is TRBD1 (7 bases). This CDR3 has 18 amino acids. V shed 1 base and J shed 7 bases, with 22 bases lying between them. Germline V gives CDR1 SGHTA, CDR2 FQGTGA. The CDR3 loop reads CASSLMGSAGGTHGELFF. Written as DNA, the CDR3 is TGTGCCAGCAGCTTAATGGGGTCGGCAGGGGGGACGCACGGGGAGCTGTTTTTT.

This clonotype was picked up a small number of times. The rearrangement links TRBV29-1 to TRBJ2-7, with 8 bases aligning to TRBD2. V was pared by 6 bases and J by 0 bases, with 7 bases of the junction left unmatched. There are 14 residues in the CDR3. Germline loops: CDR1 SQVTM, CDR2 ANQGSEA. The CDR3 region has the DNA TGCAGCGTAGTACTAGCGGTAAGCTCCTACGAGCAGTACTTC. Protein: CSVVLAVSSYEQYF.

The V gene is TRBV4-1, the J gene TRBJ2-2, with D possibly being TRBD2 (5 bases). CDR1 is MGHRA, CDR2 YSYEKL, per germline. This CDR3 comprises 15 residues. With 5 bases removed from V and 2 bases from J, the gap between germline ends came to 12 bases. The CDR3 loop reads CASSVGLANTGELFF. Written as DNA, the CDR3 is TGCGCCAGCAGCGTGGGTCTAGCAAACACCGGGGAGCTGTTTTTT.

The chain recombines TRBV12-3 or TRBV12-4 with TRBJ2-7, with D perhaps assigned TRBD1 or TRBD2 (5 bases each). The assigned J gene may be wrong: the sequence end matches TRBJ2-5 better. The CDR3 covers 12 residues. CDR3 DNA: TGTGCCAGTGGGACGGTCAAAGAGACCCAGTACTTC. Translated: CASGTVKETQYF.

The chain recombines TRBV3-1 with TRBJ2-1; 8 positions agree with TRBD2. Germline V CDR1 and CDR2: LGHDT, YNNKEL (reference sequence). V was pared by 1 base and J by 8 bases, with 7 bases of the junction left unmatched. The CDR3 runs 15 residues. The CDR3 DNA follows: TGTGCCAGCAGCCAAGTCAGCGGGAGTGAGGATGAGCAGTTCTTC. Translation: CASSQVSGSEDEQFF.

A few counts support this clonotype. In DNA, the CDR3 is TGTGCCATCAGTGAGTGCAAACTAGAGTGCGAGCAGTACTTC. Amino acids: CAISECKLECEQYF. The rearrangement uses TRBV10-3 and TRBJ2-7, with D possibly matching TRBD2 (5 bases). The V end was cut by 1 base, the J end by 6 bases, with 13 bases between. Germline V CDR1 and CDR2: ENHRY, SYGVKD. The CDR3 has 14 residues.

The chain joins TRBV3-1 to TRBJ2-2; 11 nucleotides agree with TRBD2. Trimming took 3 bases from V and 1 from J; bases not matched to a gene: 1. This CDR3 has 16 amino acids. CDR1 is LGHDT, CDR2 YNNKEL, per germline (reference sequence). The CDR3 DNA reads as TGTGCCAGCAGCCATGGGACTAGCGGGAACACCGGGGAGCTGTTTTTT. It translates to CASSHGTSGNTGELFF.

The V gene is TRBV25-1, the J gene TRBJ2-4; 8 bases line up with TRBD1. Trimming at V came to 3 bases and at J to 1 base, leaving 5 bases not matched to a gene. This CDR3 spans 16 amino acids. In germline, CDR1 is MGHDK, CDR2 SYGVNS. In DNA, the CDR3 is TGTGCCAGCAGTGACCAAGACAGGGGCGCCAAAAACATTCAGTACTTC. This sequence encodes CASSDQDRGAKNIQYF.

The chain links TRBV5-1 to TRBJ1-1; D might be TRBD1 (5 bases). This CDR3 has 14 amino acids. CDR1 is SGHRS and CDR2 is YFSETQ in the germline V gene. V was pared by 0 bases and J by 3 bases, with 9 bases between. For the CDR3, the DNA is TGCGCCAGCAGCTTGGGGGGGGATCACACTGAAGCTTTCTTT. Protein: CASSLGGDHTEAFF.